The clone carrying this T cell receptor (beta chain) was picked up a small number of times. This sample is part of a study of blood T cells in healthy people across ages. Combining a sample-barcoded 5' primer with a J-beta primer mix, a second PCR ran for 7 to 11 cycles. Each CDR3 protein is one row after TCRdb ran MiXCR on the 5' RACE reads. The sample consists of hundreds of thousands of distinct CDR3 sequences, approximately 60% of them appearing once. Sequenced sample: blood. The clonotype originates from a man aged 35-49 years in good health.

In DNA form, the CDR3 reads TGTGCCAGCAGTCTTGTCCCGGGACAGGGGTGGCACTCCTACGAGCAGTACTTC. Encoded protein: CASSLVPGQGWHSYEQYF. The chain employs TRBV28 and TRBJ2-7; 10 nucleotides match TRBD1. Per germline, CDR1 MDHEN and CDR2 SYDVKM. The CDR3 length is 18 residues. Trimming at V came to 5 bases and at J to 0 bases, leaving 13 bases not matched to a gene.